This T cell receptor beta chain derives from a study of regulatory T cells in long-lasting Graves disease. Combining iRepertoire HTBI primers with Arm-PCR of CDR3 regions, the authors built TCR beta libraries. TCRdb used MiXCR to reprocess the multiplex PCR reads, holding one entry per CDR3 protein. The sample includes 450,000 to 650,000 distinct CDR3 sequences, about 16% of them seen just once. Germline V lookup: CDR1 SGHTA, CDR2 FQGNSA. There are 14 residues in the CDR3. V was clipped by 1 base and J by 6 bases, with 9 bases between them. Regarding time point: newly diagnosed GD, antithyroid drugs for less than 3 months. The TCR library used RNA extracted from PBMCs. This clonotype was observed at least ten times. This sample was also put to use in a study of T cells in Graves' hyperthyroidism and ophthalmopathy. Turning to that study: HTBI primers were used for first-round RT-PCR of the TCR CDR3.

The sequence was collected from a woman aged 35-65 years with Graves disease. The sample in question was peripheral blood mononuclear cells (PBMCs), obtained at new diagnosis, from a patient treated with antithyroid drugs. This rearrangement joins TRBV7-2 to TRBJ2-2; the D gene is possibly TRBD2 (6 bases). Written as DNA, the CDR3 is TGTGCCAGCAGCTTAGGACTAGTTGCCGGGGAGCTGTTTTTT. This translates into CASSLGLVAGELFF.